The 8 T cell receptor beta chains below were found in one sample sequenced in a study of control samples from healthy donors and cancer patients. Sequencing used immunoSEQ multiplex PCR; TCRdb keeps in-frame clones, though not all of them. The sample lists 50,000 to 65,000 clones, 90% seen once, with 0.95% to 1.5% in the top ten. Sequencing was done on a sample of PBMCs. These receptors all stem from a woman aged 45-65 years with colorectal cancer.

The genes are TRBV19 and TRBJ1-5; D not resolved. Per the germline V gene, CDR1 is LNHDA and CDR2 is SQIVND (reference sequence). V was trimmed by 1 base and J by 3 bases, leaving 10 bases between them. The CDR3 totals 15 residues. The CDR3 DNA reads TGTGCCAGTAGTATAGTGGCACAGAACAATCAGCCCCAGCATTTT. It encodes CASSIVAQNNQPQHF.

The rearrangement links TRBV19 to TRBJ2-5; D gene ambiguous. Germline assignment: CDR1 LNHDA and CDR2 SQIVND (reference sequence). V was trimmed by 7 bases and J by 5 bases, leaving 14 bases between them. The CDR3 has 13 residues. CDR3 protein: CASKARYIETQYF. CDR3 DNA: TGTGCCAGTAAGGCCAGATATATCGAGACCCAGTACTTC.

The chain uses TRBV6-4 and TRBJ2-3; tentatively, D is TRBD1 (5 bases). The CDR3 runs to 15 residues. The germline V gene encodes CDR1 MRHNA and CDR2 SNTAGT. V was trimmed by 0 bases and J by 4 bases, leaving 11 bases between them. CDR3 nucleotides: TGTGCCAGCAGTGACTCTGGCAGGGTTGCAGATACGCAGTATTTT. It encodes CASSDSGRVADTQYF.

V gene TRBV7-9 combines with J gene TRBJ1-4; D is perhaps TRBD1 (5 bases). Germline loops: CDR1 SEHNR, CDR2 FQNEAQ (reference sequence). This CDR3 comprises 17 residues. V lost 2 bases and J 6 bases, leaving 19 bases between the germline ends. Here the CDR3 reads CASSLRPGGVGDEKLFF. The CDR3 coding sequence is TGTGCCAGCAGCTTACGTCCTGGAGGGGTTGGGGATGAAAAACTGTTTTTT.

The chain joins TRBV19 to TRBJ1-6; unclear D gene. Germline V CDR1 and CDR2: LNHDA, SQIVND (reference sequence). The V end lost 7 bases, the J end lost 0 bases, and 13 bases lay between the germline ends. The CDR3 totals 16 residues. CDR3 region: CASTLAGSSYNSPLHF. Here the CDR3 DNA reads TGTGCCAGTACCCTAGCTGGCAGCTCCTATAATTCACCCCTCCACTTT.

The chain recombines TRBV19 with TRBJ2-1, with D possibly TRBD1 on 6 matching bases. V lost 9 bases and J lost 0, with 15 bases in between. Looked up from germline, CDR1 is LNHDA and CDR2 is SQIVND (reference sequence). The CDR3 runs 15 residues. DNA for the CDR3: TGTGCCAGGGGACGGGACATAAGCTCCTACAATGAGCAGTTCTTC. Its protein product is CARGRDISSYNEQFF.

The chain combines TRBV6-2 or TRBV6-3 with TRBJ2-7, with D perhaps matching TRBD1 or TRBD2 (5 bases each). Germline lookup yields CDR1 MNHEY and CDR2 SVGEGT. Trimming removed 6 bases at V and 0 bases at J, with 15 bases between. The CDR3 loop spans 15 amino acids. The CDR3 DNA follows: TGTGCCAGCAGCCTCGATCCAGGGAGCTCCTACGAGCAGTACTTC. Encoded protein: CASSLDPGSSYEQYF.

This clone came up a few times. The rearrangement links TRBV5-1 to TRBJ1-1; D remains unclear. With 6 bases removed from V and 3 bases from J, the gap between germline ends came to 21 bases. Per germline, CDR1 SGHRS and CDR2 YFSETQ. CDR3 length equals 16 residues. CDR3 in DNA: TGCGCCAGCACTCGTCTTCGGGCCCAAGGTGACACTGAAGCTTTCTTT. Its translation: CASTRLRAQGDTEAFF.